Listed below are T cell receptor beta chains from one sample, sequenced in a study of blood T cells in healthy people across ages. In TCRdb, the 5' RACE reads were re-called with MiXCR into one record per CDR3 protein. This sample carries over a million distinct CDR3 sequences, 45% of them seen once, and the ten largest clones take 18%. The material sequenced was blood. The receptors stem from a woman aged 55 to 70 in good health. The CDR3 runs from the conserved cysteine through the conserved F or W. D genes are given only for firm matches. Clone size, where shown, is once, few, many, or a class for clones that have expanded.

clone size	J gene	V gene	D gene	CDR3 protein	CDR3 DNA
NA	TRBJ2-1	TRBV20-1	NA	CSAKGRARYNEQFF	TGCAGTGCTAAGGGGCGGGCGCGGTACAATGAGCAGTTCTTC
NA	TRBJ1-4	TRBV25-1	NA	CASSEYQGLGEKLFF	TGTGCCAGCAGTGAATATCAGGGATTAGGTGAAAAACTGTTTTTT
few	TRBJ2-3	TRBV10-3	NA	CAVQGQAAGDTQYF	TGTGCCGTTCAGGGGCAGGCAGCGGGAGATACGCAGTATTTT
few	TRBJ2-1	TRBV20-1	NA	CSASGEWMGLYNEQFF	TGCAGTGCTTCCGGTGAATGGATGGGACTCTACAATGAGCAGTTCTTC
NA	TRBJ2-5	TRBV2	NA	CASSEVQGRSETQYF	TGTGCCAGCAGTGAAGTGCAGGGAAGATCGGAGACCCAGTACTTC
few	TRBJ2-6	TRBV28	NA	CASERTGANVLTF	TGTGCCAGCGAACGCACTGGGGCCAACGTCCTGACTTTC
NA	TRBJ2-1	TRBV9	NA	CASSVGGDPGSNEQFF	TGTGCCAGCAGCGTAGGCGGGGACCCAGGCTCCAATGAGCAGTTCTTC
NA	TRBJ2-1	TRBV4-1	NA	CASSLGSRDNEQFF	TGCGCCAGCAGCCTCGGGAGTAGAGACAATGAGCAGTTCTTC
NA	TRBJ2-7	TRBV5-1	TRBD1	CASSLGQGSQREQYF	TGCGCCAGCAGCTTGGGACAGGGTTCGCAACGCGAGCAGTACTTC
few	TRBJ2-5	TRBV20-1	TRBD2	CSAVAGSQETQYF	TGCAGTGCTGTAGCGGGAAGCCAAGAGACCCAGTACTTC
few	TRBJ2-7	TRBV18	NA	CASSPLTGTGSSYEQYF	TGTGCCAGCTCACCCCTAACAGGTACCGGGAGCTCCTACGAGCAGTACTTC
NA	TRBJ1-6	TRBV6-5	NA	CASNPGQLTNSPLHF	TGTGCCAGCAATCCGGGACAACTGACAAATTCACCCCTCCACTTT
once	TRBJ2-1	TRBV6-2/TRBV6-3	TRBD1	CASSFTGATYSYNEQFF	TGTGCCAGCAGCTTTACAGGGGCGACCTACTCCTACAATGAGCAGTTCTTC
NA	TRBJ2-7	TRBV10-3	TRBD2	CAISDPGLAPYEQYF	TGTGCCATCAGTGACCCGGGACTAGCCCCCTACGAGCAGTACTTC
NA	TRBJ1-2	TRBV20-1	NA	CSARDDGGYGYTF	TGCAGTGCTAGAGATGACGGTGGCTATGGCTACACCTTC
few	TRBJ2-5	TRBV29-1	TRBD2	CSAARAGGLETQYF	TGCAGCGCAGCCCGGGCGGGAGGATTGGAGACCCAGTACTTC
many	TRBJ2-5	TRBV20-1	NA	CSARVVPGVQETQYF	TGCAGTGCTAGAGTCGTACCAGGGGTTCAAGAGACCCAGTACTTC